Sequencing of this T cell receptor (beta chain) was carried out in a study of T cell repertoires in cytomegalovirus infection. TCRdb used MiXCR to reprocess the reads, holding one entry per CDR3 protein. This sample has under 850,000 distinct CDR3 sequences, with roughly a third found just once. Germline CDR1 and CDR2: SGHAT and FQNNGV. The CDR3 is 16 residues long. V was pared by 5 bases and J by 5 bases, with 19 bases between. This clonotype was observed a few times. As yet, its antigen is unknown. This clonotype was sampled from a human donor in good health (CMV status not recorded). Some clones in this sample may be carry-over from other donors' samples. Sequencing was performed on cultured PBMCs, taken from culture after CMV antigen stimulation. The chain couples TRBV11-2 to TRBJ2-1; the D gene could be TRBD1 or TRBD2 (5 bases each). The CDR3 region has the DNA TGTGCCAGCAGCCCAGGGACCTCAATAACCCACAATGAGCAGTTCTTC. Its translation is CASSPGTSITHNEQFF.